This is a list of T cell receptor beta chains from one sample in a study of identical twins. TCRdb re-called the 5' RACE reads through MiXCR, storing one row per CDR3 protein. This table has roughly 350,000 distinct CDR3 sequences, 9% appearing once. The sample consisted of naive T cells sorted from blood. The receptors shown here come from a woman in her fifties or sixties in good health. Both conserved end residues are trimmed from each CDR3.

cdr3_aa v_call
ASSVPELGGETQY TRBV5-1
ASNEMGNTEAF TRBV27
ASSGDRRIQY TRBV12-3/TRBV12-4
ASSLPAFTGELF TRBV11-3
ASSPLGTGRDQPQH TRBV3-1
ASSFGGGGNQPQH TRBV27
ASTGDRLETQY TRBV12-3/TRBV12-4
ASSQERGGLAGGGEQF TRBV3-1
ATSRETGGLRVKNIQY TRBV15
ASSDSTGSPTDTQY TRBV6-1
ASSPVAGGDNEQF TRBV14
ASSFKGVGTGELF TRBV12-3/TRBV12-4
ASSYGGRGNEKLF TRBV6-5